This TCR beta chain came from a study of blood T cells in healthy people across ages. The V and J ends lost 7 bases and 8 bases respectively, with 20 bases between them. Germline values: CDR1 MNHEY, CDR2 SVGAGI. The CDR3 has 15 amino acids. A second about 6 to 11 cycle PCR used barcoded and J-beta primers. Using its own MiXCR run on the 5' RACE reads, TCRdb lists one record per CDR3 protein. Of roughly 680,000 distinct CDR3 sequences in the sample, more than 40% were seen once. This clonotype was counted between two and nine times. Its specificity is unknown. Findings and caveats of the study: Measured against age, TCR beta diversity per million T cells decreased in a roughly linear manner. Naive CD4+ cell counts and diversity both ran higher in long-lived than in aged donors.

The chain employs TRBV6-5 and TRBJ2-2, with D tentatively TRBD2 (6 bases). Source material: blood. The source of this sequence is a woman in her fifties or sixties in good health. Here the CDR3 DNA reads TGTGCCAGCACTGATTCCGGGAGAGGGGCTGGGGAGCTGTTTTTT. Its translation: CASTDSGRGAGELFF.